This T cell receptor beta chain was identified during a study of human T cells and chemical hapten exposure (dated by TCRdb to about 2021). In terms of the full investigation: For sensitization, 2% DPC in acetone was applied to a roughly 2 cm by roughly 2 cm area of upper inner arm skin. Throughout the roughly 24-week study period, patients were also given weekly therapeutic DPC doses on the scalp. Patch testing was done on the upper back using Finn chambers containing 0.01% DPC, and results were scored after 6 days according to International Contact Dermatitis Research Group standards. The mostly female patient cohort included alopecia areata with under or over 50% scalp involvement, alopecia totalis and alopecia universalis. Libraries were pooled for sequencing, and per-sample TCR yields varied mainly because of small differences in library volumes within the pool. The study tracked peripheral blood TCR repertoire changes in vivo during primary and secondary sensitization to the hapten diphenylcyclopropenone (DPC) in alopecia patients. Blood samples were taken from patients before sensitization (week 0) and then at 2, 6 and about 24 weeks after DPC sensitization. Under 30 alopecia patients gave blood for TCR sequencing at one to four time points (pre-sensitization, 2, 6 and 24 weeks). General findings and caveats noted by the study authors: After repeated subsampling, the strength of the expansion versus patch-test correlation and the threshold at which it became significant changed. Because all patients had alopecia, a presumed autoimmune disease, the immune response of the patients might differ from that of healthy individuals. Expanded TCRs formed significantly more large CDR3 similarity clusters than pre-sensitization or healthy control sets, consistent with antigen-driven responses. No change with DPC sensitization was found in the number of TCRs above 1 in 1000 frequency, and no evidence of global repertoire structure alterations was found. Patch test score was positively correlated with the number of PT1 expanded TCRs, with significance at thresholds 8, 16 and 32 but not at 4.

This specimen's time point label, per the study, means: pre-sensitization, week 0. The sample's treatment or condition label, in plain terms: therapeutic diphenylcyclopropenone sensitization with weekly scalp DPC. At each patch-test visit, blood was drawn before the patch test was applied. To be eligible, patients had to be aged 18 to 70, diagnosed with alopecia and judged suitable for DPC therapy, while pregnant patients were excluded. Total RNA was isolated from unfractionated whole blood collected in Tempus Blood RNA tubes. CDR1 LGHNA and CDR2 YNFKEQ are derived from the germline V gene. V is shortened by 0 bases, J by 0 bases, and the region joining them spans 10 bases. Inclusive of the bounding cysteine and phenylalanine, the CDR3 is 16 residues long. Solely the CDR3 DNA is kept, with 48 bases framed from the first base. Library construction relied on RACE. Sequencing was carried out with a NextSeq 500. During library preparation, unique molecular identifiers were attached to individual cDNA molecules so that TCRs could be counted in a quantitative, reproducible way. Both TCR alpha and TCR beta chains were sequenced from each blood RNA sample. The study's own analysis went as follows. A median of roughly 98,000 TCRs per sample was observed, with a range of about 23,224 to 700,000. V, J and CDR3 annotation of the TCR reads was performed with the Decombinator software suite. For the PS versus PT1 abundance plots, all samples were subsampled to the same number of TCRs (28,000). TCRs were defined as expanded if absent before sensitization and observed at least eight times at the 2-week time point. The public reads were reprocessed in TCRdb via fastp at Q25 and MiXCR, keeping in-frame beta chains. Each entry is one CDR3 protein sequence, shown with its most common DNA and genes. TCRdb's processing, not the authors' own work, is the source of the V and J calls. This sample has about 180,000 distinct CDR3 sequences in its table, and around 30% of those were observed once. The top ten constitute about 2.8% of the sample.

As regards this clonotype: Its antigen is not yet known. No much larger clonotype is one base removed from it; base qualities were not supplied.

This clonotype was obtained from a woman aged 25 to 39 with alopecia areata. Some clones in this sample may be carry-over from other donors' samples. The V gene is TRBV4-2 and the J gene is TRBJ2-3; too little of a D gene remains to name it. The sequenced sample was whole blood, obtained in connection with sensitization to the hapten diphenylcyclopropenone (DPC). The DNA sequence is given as TGTGCCAGCAGCCAAGATACCCGAGGTAGCACAGATACGCAGTATTTT. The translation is CASSQDTRGSTDTQYF.